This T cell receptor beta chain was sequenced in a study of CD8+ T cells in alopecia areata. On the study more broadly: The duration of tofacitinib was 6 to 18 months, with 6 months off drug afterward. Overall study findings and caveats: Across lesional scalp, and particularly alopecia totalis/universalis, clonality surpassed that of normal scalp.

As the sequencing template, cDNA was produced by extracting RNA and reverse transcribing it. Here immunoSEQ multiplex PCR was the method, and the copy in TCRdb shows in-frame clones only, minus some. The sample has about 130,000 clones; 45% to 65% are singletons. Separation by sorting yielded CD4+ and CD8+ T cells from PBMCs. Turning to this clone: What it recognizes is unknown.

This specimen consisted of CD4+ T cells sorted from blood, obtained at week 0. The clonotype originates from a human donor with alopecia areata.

CDR3 in amino acids: CAISESIAGRNEQYF. CDR3 DNA sequence: TGTGCCATCAGTGAGTCAATAGCGGGGCGTAACGAGCAGTACTTC. The gene calls are TRBV10-3 and TRBJ2-7, with 8 bases matching TRBD2. From germline, CDR1 is ENHRY and CDR2 SYGVKD. The V segment lost 0 bases and the J segment 5 bases; nucleotides outside the gene matches: 6. This CDR3 has 15 amino acids.